These T cell receptor beta chains were read from a single sample in a study of T cells in Graves' hyperthyroidism and ophthalmopathy. TCRdb processed the multiplex PCR reads anew with MiXCR; each CDR3 protein has one entry. The sample shows approximately 610,000 distinct CDR3 sequences, under 15% of them seen only once. Sequencing was done on a sample of blood. The receptors originated from a woman between 35 and 50 years old with Graves' ophthalmopathy. Each CDR3 is given with its conserved first and last residue. D genes are given only for firm matches. Not all rows give a size; the values are once, few, many and, for expanded clones, a class.

d_gene: TRBD1
abundance: .
v_gene: TRBV6-5
len: 13
j_gene: TRBJ1-1
CDR3aa: CASSYSPQGKAFF
CDR3nt: TGTGCCAGCAGTTACTCCCCACAGGGGAAAGCTTTCTTT

d_gene: TRBD2
abundance: many
v_gene: TRBV7-9
len: 16
j_gene: TRBJ2-7
CDR3aa: CASSSERGDSSYEQYF
CDR3nt: TGTGCCAGCAGCTCCGAGCGGGGGGACAGCTCCTACGAGCAGTACTTC

d_gene: .
abundance: .
v_gene: TRBV5-1
len: 13
j_gene: TRBJ2-7
CDR3aa: CASSYGSTYEQYF
CDR3nt: TGCGCCAGCAGCTACGGGAGTACCTACGAGCAGTACTTC

d_gene: .
abundance: .
v_gene: TRBV2
len: 13
j_gene: TRBJ2-7
CDR3aa: CASNGAGSYEQYF
CDR3nt: TGTGCCAGCAATGGGGCCGGCTCCTACGAGCAGTACTTC

d_gene: .
abundance: many
v_gene: TRBV7-2
len: 18
j_gene: TRBJ2-7
CDR3aa: CASSINGLRSDRFYEQYF
CDR3nt: TGTGCCAGCAGCATCAACGGCCTTAGATCCGACCGGTTTTACGAGCAGTACTTC

d_gene: .
abundance: .
v_gene: TRBV6-5
len: 16
j_gene: TRBJ1-3
CDR3aa: CASSYSNRNSGNTIYF
CDR3nt: TGTGCCAGCAGTTACTCGAACAGAAACTCTGGAAACACCATATATTTT

d_gene: .
abundance: many
v_gene: TRBV28
len: 17
j_gene: TRBJ2-4
CDR3aa: CASSLKPTVSAKNIQYF
CDR3nt: TGTGCCAGCAGTTTGAAACCGACGGTTTCCGCCAAAAACATTCAGTACTTC

d_gene: .
abundance: many
v_gene: TRBV19
len: 13
j_gene: TRBJ2-2
CDR3aa: CASMYRGTGELFF
CDR3nt: TGTGCCAGTATGTATCGTGGCACCGGGGAGCTGTTTTTT

d_gene: .
abundance: many
v_gene: TRBV12-3/TRBV12-4
len: 14
j_gene: TRBJ1-1
CDR3aa: CASSLDSSNTEAFF
CDR3nt: TGTGCCAGCAGCCTTGACAGCTCGAACACTGAAGCTTTCTTT

d_gene: .
abundance: many
v_gene: TRBV30
len: 14
j_gene: TRBJ1-1
CDR3aa: CAWTWGSKTDEAFF
CDR3nt: TGTGCCTGGACCTGGGGGTCAAAAACGGATGAAGCTTTCTTT

d_gene: .
abundance: many
v_gene: TRBV13
len: 14
j_gene: TRBJ1-1
CDR3aa: CASSFQGGDTEAFF
CDR3nt: TGTGCCAGCAGCTTCCAGGGTGGGGACACTGAAGCTTTCTTT

d_gene: .
abundance: many
v_gene: TRBV6-2/TRBV6-3
len: 14
j_gene: TRBJ2-7
CDR3aa: CASSTGRGNYEQYF
CDR3nt: TGTGCCAGCAGCACAGGGAGGGGAAACTACGAGCAGTACTTC

d_gene: TRBD2
abundance: many
v_gene: TRBV20-1
len: 14
j_gene: TRBJ2-1
CDR3aa: CSVPRTSGYNEQFF
CDR3nt: TGCAGTGTGCCCCGGACTAGCGGATACAATGAGCAGTTCTTC

d_gene: TRBD1
abundance: .
v_gene: TRBV29-1
len: 12
j_gene: TRBJ1-2
CDR3aa: CSDQQGAGGYTF
CDR3nt: TGCAGCGACCAACAGGGGGCAGGTGGCTACACCTTC

d_gene: .
abundance: many
v_gene: TRBV28
len: 16
j_gene: TRBJ1-2
CDR3aa: CASSRTDTTARYGYTF
CDR3nt: TGTGCCAGCAGCCGTACAGACACAACCGCGCGCTATGGCTACACCTTC

d_gene: TRBD1
abundance: many
v_gene: TRBV6-1
len: 15
j_gene: TRBJ1-1
CDR3aa: CASSERDRGWTEAFF
CDR3nt: TGTGCCAGCAGTGAAAGGGACAGGGGGTGGACTGAAGCTTTCTTT

d_gene: .
abundance: many
v_gene: TRBV30
len: 11
j_gene: TRBJ2-7
CDR3aa: CAWSMSYEQYF
CDR3nt: TGTGCCTGGAGTATGTCCTACGAGCAGTACTTC

d_gene: .
abundance: .
v_gene: TRBV28
len: 14
j_gene: TRBJ1-1
CDR3aa: CASTRGRGDTEAFF
CDR3nt: TGTGCCAGCACCCGGGGCAGGGGTGACACTGAAGCTTTCTTT

d_gene: .
abundance: once
v_gene: TRBV19
len: 14
j_gene: TRBJ1-1
CDR3aa: CASSIGGSDTEAFF
CDR3nt: TGTGCCAGTAGTATCGGGGGCTCGGACACTGAAGCTTTCTTT

d_gene: .
abundance: many
v_gene: TRBV2
len: 13
j_gene: TRBJ2-5
CDR3aa: CASTWVGYETQYF
CDR3nt: TGTGCCAGCACTTGGGTGGGTTACGAGACCCAGTACTTC

d_gene: .
abundance: .
v_gene: TRBV6-1
len: 16
j_gene: TRBJ1-2
CDR3aa: CASRNYPTADGIGYTF
CDR3nt: TGTGCCAGCAGGAACTACCCGACAGCGGACGGGATCGGCTACACCTTC

d_gene: .
abundance: many
v_gene: TRBV20-1
len: 13
j_gene: TRBJ1-2
CDR3aa: CSASPHRDYGYTF
CDR3nt: TGCAGTGCTAGTCCCCATCGGGACTATGGCTACACCTTC

d_gene: .
abundance: many
v_gene: TRBV7-9
len: 17
j_gene: TRBJ2-4
CDR3aa: CASSLDRQAAAKNIQYF
CDR3nt: TGTGCCAGCAGCTTGGATCGACAGGCCGCAGCCAAAAACATTCAGTACTTC

d_gene: .
abundance: many
v_gene: TRBV5-5
len: 13
j_gene: TRBJ1-1
CDR3aa: CASKLSLSAEAFF
CDR3nt: TGTGCCAGCAAGTTATCGTTAAGCGCTGAAGCTTTCTTT

d_gene: .
abundance: many
v_gene: TRBV6-5
len: 13
j_gene: TRBJ1-2
CDR3aa: CASRLNSNYGYTF
CDR3nt: TGTGCCAGCAGGCTGAATAGCAACTATGGCTACACCTTC

d_gene: .
abundance: many
v_gene: TRBV5-1
len: 12
j_gene: TRBJ1-1
CDR3aa: CASSIEGVEAFF
CDR3nt: TGCGCCAGCAGCATCGAAGGGGTTGAAGCTTTCTTT

d_gene: TRBD1
abundance: many
v_gene: TRBV2
len: 15
j_gene: TRBJ1-2
CDR3aa: CASSHEWDRLYGYTF
CDR3nt: TGTGCCAGCAGTCACGAATGGGACAGACTCTATGGCTACACCTTC

d_gene: .
abundance: .
v_gene: TRBV3-1
len: 14
j_gene: TRBJ1-2
CDR3aa: CASSQGGAYYGYTF
CDR3nt: TGTGCCAGCAGCCAAGGGGGCGCGTACTATGGCTACACCTTC

d_gene: .
abundance: many
v_gene: TRBV19
len: 12
j_gene: TRBJ1-1
CDR3aa: CASSIDSTEAFF
CDR3nt: TGTGCCAGTAGTATAGACAGCACTGAAGCTTTCTTT

d_gene: .
abundance: few
v_gene: TRBV4-1
len: 14
j_gene: TRBJ2-7
CDR3aa: CASSQGFNDYEQYF
CDR3nt: TGCGCCAGCAGCCAAGGGTTCAACGACTACGAGCAGTACTTC

d_gene: .
abundance: few
v_gene: TRBV5-6
len: 12
j_gene: TRBJ1-1
CDR3aa: CASSGIGGEAFF
CDR3nt: TGTGCCAGCAGCGGAATCGGCGGTGAAGCTTTCTTT

d_gene: .
abundance: many
v_gene: TRBV11-3
len: 11
j_gene: TRBJ2-7
CDR3aa: CASSFYFEQYF
CDR3nt: TGTGCCAGCAGCTTTTACTTCGAGCAGTACTTC

d_gene: TRBD2
abundance: few
v_gene: TRBV4-1
len: 17
j_gene: TRBJ2-7
CDR3aa: CASSQAASGSYSYEQYF
CDR3nt: TGCGCCAGCAGCCAAGCCGCTAGCGGGAGTTACTCCTACGAGCAGTACTTC

d_gene: TRBD1
abundance: many
v_gene: TRBV28
len: 14
j_gene: TRBJ2-7
CDR3aa: CASSNRGLSYEQYF
CDR3nt: TGTGCCAGCAGTAACAGGGGGCTTAGCTACGAGCAGTACTTC

d_gene: .
abundance: many
v_gene: TRBV30
len: 14
j_gene: TRBJ2-7
CDR3aa: CAWTRYQGSYEQYF
CDR3nt: TGTGCCTGGACCCGGTACCAGGGATCTTACGAGCAGTACTTC

d_gene: TRBD1
abundance: .
v_gene: TRBV27
len: 17
j_gene: TRBJ1-5
CDR3aa: CASRSREGATNNQPQHF
CDR3nt: TGTGCCAGTAGATCCCGAGAGGGGGCGACCAACAATCAGCCCCAGCATTTT

d_gene: .
abundance: many
v_gene: TRBV6-1
len: 13
j_gene: TRBJ2-7
CDR3aa: CASSGQPIYEQYF
CDR3nt: TGTGCCAGCAGTGGACAGCCGATTTACGAGCAGTACTTC

d_gene: TRBD1
abundance: many
v_gene: TRBV10-3
len: 15
j_gene: TRBJ2-7
CDR3aa: CAISENRDSPYEQYF
CDR3nt: TGTGCCATCAGTGAGAACCGGGACAGCCCCTACGAGCAGTACTTC

d_gene: TRBD1
abundance: .
v_gene: TRBV6-1
len: 15
j_gene: TRBJ1-5
CDR3aa: CASSRDRGAGRPQHF
CDR3nt: TGTGCCAGCAGTAGGGACAGGGGTGCTGGTCGGCCCCAGCATTTT

d_gene: TRBD1
abundance: .
v_gene: TRBV19
len: 15
j_gene: TRBJ2-4
CDR3aa: CASTPTGKAKNIQYF
CDR3nt: TGTGCCAGTACTCCGACAGGGAAGGCCAAAAACATTCAGTACTTC

d_gene: TRBD1
abundance: many
v_gene: TRBV6-5
len: 15
j_gene: TRBJ1-5
CDR3aa: CASSYGQGVIQPQHF
CDR3nt: TGTGCCAGCAGTTACGGGCAGGGGGTTATTCAGCCCCAGCATTTT

d_gene: .
abundance: .
v_gene: TRBV28
len: 15
j_gene: TRBJ1-1
CDR3aa: CASSLYHRGNTEAFF
CDR3nt: TGTGCCAGCAGTTTATATCACAGAGGGAACACTGAAGCTTTCTTT

d_gene: .
abundance: .
v_gene: TRBV7-9
len: 14
j_gene: TRBJ1-6
CDR3aa: CASSRGWVGSPLHF
CDR3nt: TGTGCCAGCAGCCGGGGGTGGGTAGGATCACCCCTCCACTTT

d_gene: .
abundance: many
v_gene: TRBV29-1
len: 13
j_gene: TRBJ2-5
CDR3aa: CSVGQDPRETQYF
CDR3nt: TGCAGCGTTGGACAGGACCCTCGGGAGACCCAGTACTTC

d_gene: .
abundance: .
v_gene: TRBV11-2
len: 15
j_gene: TRBJ2-3
CDR3aa: CASSFYRTGTDTQYF
CDR3nt: TGTGCCAGCAGCTTTTACAGGACCGGCACAGATACGCAGTATTTT

d_gene: .
abundance: many
v_gene: TRBV12-3/TRBV12-4
len: 13
j_gene: TRBJ1-1
CDR3aa: CASSLAGDTEAFF
CDR3nt: TGTGCCAGCAGTTTGGCAGGGGACACTGAAGCTTTCTTT

d_gene: .
abundance: .
v_gene: TRBV18
len: 15
j_gene: TRBJ2-3
CDR3aa: CASSLPGGGTDTQYF
CDR3nt: TGTGCCAGCTCACTGCCCGGGGGTGGCACAGATACGCAGTATTTT